The rows below give T cell receptor beta chains drawn from one sample of a study of patients and donors after allogeneic stem cell transplantation. One entry per CDR3 protein, called by TCRdb with MiXCR from the RT-PCR reads. The table has 150,000 to 200,000 distinct CDR3 sequences, 24% seen once; the top ten hold roughly 26%. The sequenced sample consisted of blood, either unsorted or a sorted T cell fraction (not recorded which). The receptors originated from a human donor who was either an allogeneic HSCT recipient or a stem cell or donor lymphocyte infusion donor (not recorded which). It is not recorded whose cells these are; they may come from a transplant donor. CDR3s include the opening cysteine and the closing phenylalanine or tryptophan. D genes are given only for firm matches. Expanded clones are given a class, and other clones once, few, many or no size at all.

few TRBV7-2 - CASSRGATSTDTQYF
many TRBV6-2/TRBV6-3 - CASKQGATNEKLFF
- TRBV27 - CASSLANREKLFF
few TRBV7-2 - CASSHPQTNYGYTF
few TRBV20-1 - CSALVGSSYNEQFF
- TRBV29-1 - CSVGVAYEQYF
few TRBV20-1 - CSASGPSIGSPYTGELFF
- TRBV6-6 TRBD1 CASSQDRRGADTQYF
- TRBV13 TRBD2 CASTLTSGTPGELFF
few TRBV12-3/TRBV12-4 TRBD1 CASSYNRGGTGELFF
- TRBV12-3/TRBV12-4 - CASTKDTGETQYF
few TRBV12-3/TRBV12-4 - CASSLQENTGELFF
- TRBV19 TRBD2 CASSPLRSRGNEQFF
- TRBV6-1 - CASKEFALAKSYEQYF
few TRBV4-3 TRBD2 CASSQDFETGGREQYF
- TRBV5-1 TRBD2 CASSFTSGKGNEQFF
- TRBV5-1 - CASSLSGTVTGNTIYF
- TRBV6-6 - CASSERQTLNTEAFF
- TRBV20-1 - CSARDLDFGYTF
- TRBV3-1 - CASSQDVTGTQPQHF
few TRBV3-1 TRBD1 CASSQDRGHITEAFF
few TRBV10-2 TRBD2 CASGSSGSRDTQYF
few TRBV5-1 - CASSLVIAGELFF
- TRBV24-1 TRBD1 CATSEARQGRWNTGELFF
- TRBV5-1 TRBD1 CASSLYPQRGRDPGYTF
- TRBV20-1 TRBD1 CSASSLDRVYGYTF
many TRBV12-3/TRBV12-4 - CASSSYESSNSGNTIYF
few TRBV29-1 - CSVHRNFGTEAFF
few TRBV5-1 TRBD2 CASAGLAGGYEQFF
- TRBV20-1 TRBD1 CSAVQGITGELFF
few TRBV25-1 - CASRATNEKLFF
- TRBV15 - CATSRDSTGELFF
- TRBV6-2/TRBV6-3 - CASSYLGDEQFF
few TRBV10-3 - CAAQRESRTDTQYF
- TRBV27 TRBD2 CASSSLSGTIYEQYF
- TRBV27 TRBD1 CASGDRAYSGANVLTF
- TRBV14 - CASSPLWEDQETQYF
once TRBV20-1 TRBD2 CSARGLAGGGAKNIQYF
few TRBV6-5 - CASRRARGRETQYF
- TRBV7-2 - CASSLASGVSPLHF
- TRBV7-9 - CASSGGSNQPQHF